This TCR beta chain comes out of a study of glioma-infiltrating T cells. Using RNA template, CDR3s of TCR alpha and beta were amplified with iRepertoire arm-PCR. In TCRdb, the multiplex PCR reads were re-called with MiXCR into one record per CDR3 protein. The data contain about 190,000 distinct CDR3 sequences, approximately 30% of them singletons. Trimming left V 8 bases short and J 11 bases short, with 22 bases between. The V gene's germline CDR1 is LGHDT and CDR2 YNNKEL (reference sequence). This CDR3 is built from 14 residues. With regard to this clonotype: The antigen is undetermined.

Findings and limits, study-wide: Tissue and blood shared very few CDR3 sequences. Tissue-blood divergence was below expectation in non-neoplastic patients, above in gliomas.

The sequenced material came from glioma tissue, nonneoplastic brain tissue, or PBMCs (not recorded which). This receptor was obtained from a human donor with low-grade glioma or glioblastoma, undergoing nonglioma brain surgery, or in good health (not recorded which). The chain has TRBV3-1 and TRBJ2-4; either TRBD1 or TRBD2 may fit D (7 bases each). The CDR3 sequence: CASEGGGTPSVQYF. CDR3 nucleotide sequence: TGTGCCAGCGAGGGAGGGGGCACCCCATCCGTTCAGTACTTC.